A selection of T cell receptor beta chains follows, all from one sample in a study of blood T cell repertoires in COVID-19. This table comes from immunoSEQ multiplex PCR, and its TCRdb copy is limited to in-frame clones, with some not included. Of 200,000 to 250,000 clones detected, less than 90% appear once; the ten largest clones hold 2.2%. Sequenced material: peripheral blood. The receptors here all came from a woman between 50 and 59 years old with acute or convalescent COVID-19. Each CDR3 is given with its conserved first and last residue. Fields, in order: J gene, D gene, V gene, clone size, CDR3 DNA, CDR3 protein. The D gene is left open where the match is weak. Rows may omit the clone size; those that give it use once, few, many or a size class.

>TRBJ1-3|.|TRBV5-1|few
TGCGCCAGCAGCTTGGACGCGGGGAGCTCTGGAAACACCATATATTTT
CASSLDAGSSGNTIYF
>TRBJ1-5|.|TRBV10-1|.
TGCGCCAGCAGAGGCGACAGAGGCAATCAGCCCCAGCATTTT
CASRGDRGNQPQHF
>TRBJ1-2|.|TRBV19|.
TGTGCCAGTAGGCCGAATAGCTATGGCTACACCTTC
CASRPNSYGYTF
>TRBJ2-5|TRBD2|TRBV27|.
TGTGCCAGCAGTAAAGGACTAGCGGGAGGGGAGACCCAGTACTTC
CASSKGLAGGETQYF
>TRBJ1-3|.|TRBV19|.
TGTGCCAGTAGTCTGGACAGAGGACCTGGAAACACCATATATTTT
CASSLDRGPGNTIYF
>TRBJ2-2|.|TRBV7-2|.
TGTGCCAGCAGCTTAGGGGGGCTAGGTGAAGGGGAGCTGTTTTTT
CASSLGGLGEGELFF
>TRBJ1-2|TRBD1|TRBV6-6|.
TGTGCCAGCAGTCCCGGGACAGGGGGAGTCTATGGCTACACCTTC
CASSPGTGGVYGYTF
>TRBJ2-1|TRBD2|TRBV6-6|.
TGTGCCAGCAGTTATACAGCGGGAGGCGATGAGCAGTTCTTC
CASSYTAGGDEQFF
>TRBJ1-2|TRBD1|TRBV18|.
TGTGCCAGCTCACCCCAGGGGGAGGCTAACTATGGCTACACCTTC
CASSPQGEANYGYTF
>TRBJ2-1|TRBD2|TRBV7-8|.
TGTGCCAGCAGCTACGGACTAGCGGGAGCCCTTAAGCAGTTCTTC
CASSYGLAGALKQFF
>TRBJ1-1|.|TRBV9|.
TGTGCCAGCAGCGTGGGGGGACCGTCGTCCACTGAAGCTTTCTTT
CASSVGGPSSTEAFF
>TRBJ2-5|.|TRBV6-5|.
TGTGCCAGCAGTTTAGCTCAGCGAGAGGGGACCCAGTACTTC
CASSLAQREGTQYF
>TRBJ1-1|TRBD1|TRBV12-5|.
TGTGCTAGTGGTCTCCGGGACAGGGACAACACTGAAGCTTTCTTT
CASGLRDRDNTEAFF
>TRBJ2-4|.|TRBV6-5|.
TGTGCCAGCAGTTACTCTAATACCCCGGGCATTCAGTACTTC
CASSYSNTPGIQYF
>TRBJ1-1|TRBD1|TRBV5-1|once
TGCGCCAGCAGCCCCGGGACAGGGGTCAACACTGAAGCTTTCTTT
CASSPGTGVNTEAFF
>TRBJ1-1|TRBD1|TRBV7-9|many
TGTGCCAGCAGCTCTAGGGACAGGTTGAACACTGAAGCTTTCTTT
CASSSRDRLNTEAFF
>TRBJ1-5|TRBD1|TRBV24-1|.
TGTGCCACCAGTGCGAGCAGGGGGGGCAATCAGCCCCAGCATTTT
CATSASRGGNQPQHF
>TRBJ2-3|.|TRBV24-1|.
TGTGCCACCAGTTACACAGATACGCAGTATTTT
CATSYTDTQYF